Listed here are 23 T cell receptor beta chains from one sample, sequenced in a study of blood T cell repertoires in COVID-19. TCRdb's copy holds only in-frame clones and misses some; the assay was immunoSEQ multiplex PCR. The top ten hold roughly 2% of the sample, which has about 400,000 clones, roughly 90% seen once. The specimen sequenced was PBMCs or T cells enriched from blood (not recorded which). These receptor sequences come from a woman aged 40 to 50 with acute COVID-19.

The genes are TRBV10-3 and TRBJ2-7; weak D call: TRBD2 (6 bases). The V end lost 5 bases, the J end lost 0 bases, and 11 bases lay between the germline ends. CDR3 length: 14 amino acids. Germline V gene sequence: CDR1 ENHRY, CDR2 SYGVKD. The CDR3 region has the DNA TGTGCCATCAGTATAACGCGGGACTCCTACGAGCAGTACTTC. Translating it yields CAISITRDSYEQYF.

The chain couples TRBV5-5 to TRBJ1-5; perhaps TRBD1 as D (5 bases). V shed 0 bases and J shed 6 bases, with 13 bases lying between them. The CDR3 sequence is 15 residues long. The germline CDR1 and CDR2 sequences are SGHKS and YYEKEE (reference sequence). In DNA form, the CDR3 reads TGTGCCAGCAGCTTGGCCGGGGGAGTTGGTCAGCCCCAGCATTTT. Translation gives CASSLAGGVGQPQHF. Full variable domain (rest looked up from reference TRBV5-5 and TRBJ1-5): DAGVTQSPTHLIKTRGQQVTLRCSPISGHKSVSWYQQVLGQGPQFIFQYYEKEERGRGNFPDRFSARQFPNYSSELNVNALLLGDSALYLCASSLAGGVGQPQHFGDGTRLSIL.

The chain employs TRBV19 and TRBJ1-5; D is perhaps TRBD1 (6 bases). V was pared by 10 bases and J by 3 bases, with 16 bases between. Looked up from germline, CDR1 is LNHDA and CDR2 is SQIVND (reference sequence). The CDR3 has 14 amino acids. CDR3 amino acids: CATREGGNNQPQHF. The DNA of the CDR3 is TGTGCCACACGTGAGGGGGGGAACAATCAGCCCCAGCATTTT.

Worth noting for this clone: A read error may account for a junction end that differs from germline. The chain employs TRBV6-2 or TRBV6-3 and TRBJ1-5; possible D gene TRBD1, 6 bases. CDR3 length equals 18 residues. Germline V CDR1 and CDR2: MNHEY, SVGEGT. CDR3 sequence reads: CASSHSLRQAIFNQPQHF. CDR3 in DNA: TGTGCCAGCAGTCACTCACTCCGACAGGCCATTTTCAATCAGCCCCAGCATTTT.

The chain uses TRBV2 and TRBJ1-5; D perhaps matches TRBD1 (6 bases). Deletions cut 0 bases from V and 6 bases from J, with 12 bases between. The CDR3 contains 15 residues. The germline gives CDR1 SNHLY, CDR2 FYNNEI. This chain's CDR3 is CASSEASGDGQPQHF. The CDR3 DNA reads as TGTGCCAGCAGTGAAGCGTCAGGGGATGGTCAGCCCCAGCATTTT. Variable domain in full (rest from reference TRBV2 and TRBJ1-5): EPEVTQTPSHQVTQMGQEVILRCVPISNHLYFYWYRQILGQKVEFLVSFYNNEISEKSEIFDDQFSVERPDGSNFTLKIRSTKLEDSAMYFCASSEASGDGQPQHFGDGTRLSIL.

The chain combines TRBV5-1 with TRBJ1-4, with D uncertain. The CDR3 extends over 15 amino acids. Trimming stripped 2 bases from V and 0 bases from J, with 8 bases between. The germline CDR1 and CDR2 sequences are SGHRS and YFSETQ. CDR3 sequence reads: CASSLTVSTNEKLFF. CDR3 bases: TGCGCCAGCAGCTTAACGGTTTCAACTAATGAAAAACTGTTTTTT.

The chain combines TRBV15 with TRBJ2-1; D perhaps matches TRBD2 (5 bases). Germline loops: CDR1 LNHNV, CDR2 YYDKDF (reference sequence). The CDR3 is 15 amino acids. The V and J ends lost 0 bases and 10 bases respectively, with 16 bases between them. This chain's CDR3 is CATSRDPGPGWEQFF. In DNA, the CDR3 is TGTGCCACCAGCAGAGATCCAGGCCCGGGATGGGAGCAGTTCTTC.

V gene TRBV29-1 combines with J gene TRBJ2-3; 8 bases agree with TRBD2. Germline V CDR1 and CDR2: SQVTM, ANQGSEA. V was pared by 7 bases and J by 1 base, with 4 bases of the junction left unmatched. The CDR3 totals 13 residues. The CDR3 loop is CSGSGGGTDTQYF. CDR3 DNA: TGCAGCGGCTCCGGGGGGGGCACAGATACGCAGTATTTT.

The chain is built from TRBV19 and TRBJ1-1; D possibly corresponds to TRBD1 (5 bases). The V gene's germline CDR1 is LNHDA and CDR2 SQIVND (reference sequence). The CDR3 spans 11 residues. The CDR3 reads CASGVNTEAFF. The CDR3 DNA follows: TGTGCATCGGGGGTGAACACTGAAGCTTTCTTT.

This sequence joins TRBV30 and TRBJ2-7; D not resolved. Trimming removed 1 base at V and 2 bases at J, with 9 bases between. Looked up from germline, CDR1 is GTSNPN and CDR2 is SVGIG (reference sequence). This CDR3 has 13 residues. This chain's CDR3 is CAWSDDPTYEQYF. For the CDR3, the DNA is TGTGCCTGGAGTGACGATCCTACCTACGAGCAGTACTTC. Looking up the rest from reference TRBV30 and TRBJ2-7 gives the full variable domain: SQTIHQWPATLVQPVGSPLSLECTVEGTSNPNLYWYRQAAGRGLQLLFYSVGIGQISSEVPQNLSASRPQDRQFILSSKKLLLSDSGFYLCAWSDDPTYEQYFGPGTRLTVT.

The chain combines TRBV10-3 with TRBJ1-4; 12 bases are a match to TRBD1. CDR1 and CDR2 (germline): ENHRY, SYGVKD. The CDR3 length is 19 residues. The V and J ends lost 1 base and 5 bases, in that order; junction bases with no gene match: 11. CDR3 sequence: CAISELIGGQGAKNEKLFF. Here the CDR3 DNA reads TGTGCCATCAGTGAGTTAATAGGGGGACAGGGGGCGAAGAATGAAAAACTGTTTTTT.

The chain recombines TRBV5-6 with TRBJ2-3; D perhaps matches TRBD1 (5 bases). The CDR3 loop spans 15 amino acids. V lost 3 bases to trimming and J lost 6 bases, with 17 bases between them. The germline CDR1 and CDR2 sequences are SGHDT and YYEEEE. CDR3 DNA sequence: TGTGCCAGCAGCTGGGTAGGCCAGGGTACTGATACGCAGTATTTT. It specifies CASSWVGQGTDTQYF.

Concerning this clone itself: The same CDR3 arises from other DNA sequences in this sample as well. The chain employs TRBV7-8 and TRBJ1-1; 8 bases are shared with TRBD1. This CDR3 has 15 amino acids. The V segment lost 5 bases and the J segment 0 bases; nucleotides outside the gene matches: 5. The germline V gene has CDR1 SGHVS and CDR2 FQNEAQ. The CDR3 DNA sequence: TGTGCCAGCAGCCCCCGGACAGGGATGAACACTGAAGCTTTCTTT. Encoded protein: CASSPRTGMNTEAFF. The entire variable domain, with the rest obtained from reference TRBV7-8 and TRBJ1-1, is as follows: GAGVSQSPRYKVAKRGQDVALRCDPISGHVSLFWYQQALGQGPEFLTYFQNEAQLDKSGLPSDRFFAERPEGSVSTLKIQRTQQEDSAVYLCASSPRTGMNTEAFFGQGTRLTVV.

The chain uses TRBV18 and TRBJ1-1; 7 bases line up with TRBD1. Germline CDR1 is KGHSH and CDR2 is LQKENI. V gave up 6 bases and J gave up 1 base; unmatched junction bases: 8. This CDR3 has 15 residues. The CDR3: CASSQETGANTEAFF. The DNA for the CDR3 is TGTGCCAGCTCCCAAGAAACAGGGGCGAACACTGAAGCTTTCTTT. Full variable domain (remainder filled in from reference TRBV18 and TRBJ1-1): NAGVMQNPRHLVRRRGQEARLRCSPMKGHSHVYWYRQLPEEGLKFMVYLQKENIIDESGMPKERFSAEFPKEGPSILRIQQVVRGDSAAYFCASSQETGANTEAFFGQGTRLTVV.

The CDR3 DNA follows: TGCGCCAGCAGTAACGAACCCGGGTCCCAGCCCCAGCATTTT. Translating gives CASSNEPGSQPQHF. The V gene is TRBV5-1, the J gene TRBJ1-5; no clear D. Trimming took off 5 bases at V and 7 bases at J, with 16 bases between the two ends. Looked up from germline, CDR1 is SGHRS and CDR2 is YFSETQ. The length of the CDR3 is 14 residues.

The genes are TRBV29-1 and TRBJ1-1; D unclear. Trimming pared 4 bases from V and 4 bases from J, leaving 13 bases between. The CDR3 length is 13 residues. CDR1 and CDR2 from the germline V gene are SQVTM and ANQGSEA. In nucleotides, the CDR3 is TGCAGCGTTGGACGGGGTGATGGCACTGAAGCTTTCTTT. It specifies CSVGRGDGTEAFF.

This clone has more than one count but fewer than ten. The chain has TRBV5-1 and TRBJ2-1; TRBD1 aligns across 10 bases. V shed 1 base, J shed 7 bases, and the junction held 11 bases outside the gene matches. The CDR3 spans 17 residues. Per the germline V gene, CDR1 is SGHRS and CDR2 is YFSETQ. As DNA, the CDR3 is TGCGCCAGCAGCTTGAATCCGGGACAGGGGAAGGGTAATGAGCAGTTCTTC. Encoded protein: CASSLNPGQGKGNEQFF.

CDR3 loop: CASSGAATQETQYF. The CDR3 bases are TGTGCCAGCAGCGGAGCGGCGACTCAAGAGACCCAGTACTTC. The J gene is TRBJ2-5, the V gene TRBV9, with a possible D match to TRBD2 (5 bases). The CDR3 length is 14 residues. V dropped 3 bases and J dropped 2 bases, with 11 bases sitting between them. Germline V lookup: CDR1 SGDLS, CDR2 YYNGEE. Filled out from reference TRBV9 and TRBJ2-5, the complete variable domain reads DSGVTQTPKHLITATGQRVTLRCSPRSGDLSVYWYQQSLDQGLQFLIQYYNGEERAKGNILERFSAQQFPDLHSELNLSSLELGDSALYFCASSGAATQETQYFGPGTRLLVL.

V and J are TRBV20-1 and TRBJ2-5, with D hard to call. The V gene's germline CDR1 is DFQATT and CDR2 SNEGSKA (reference sequence). V was pared by 3 bases and J by 4 bases, with 9 bases between. This CDR3 is 12 amino acids long. This chain's CDR3 is CSASPTGETQYF. The CDR3 coding sequence is TGCAGTGCTAGTCCTACCGGAGAGACCCAGTACTTC.

This chain connects TRBV6-5 to TRBJ1-4, with a tentative D call TRBD1 (6 bases). The V gene lost 6 bases and the J gene lost 5 bases, with 10 bases spanning the gap. This CDR3 contains 13 residues. Per germline, CDR1 MNHEY and CDR2 SVGAGI. The CDR3: CASRPTGNEKLFF. In DNA form, the CDR3 reads TGTGCCAGCAGACCCACAGGGAATGAAAAACTGTTTTTT.

The DNA of the CDR3 is TGTGCCAGTAGTATAGGGACAGAATATGGCTACACCTTC. This gives the protein CASSIGTEYGYTF. The chain uses TRBV19 and TRBJ1-2, with D possibly matching TRBD1 (6 bases). Germline-derived CDR1 and CDR2 are LNHDA and SQIVND (reference sequence). V was clipped by 1 base and J by 5 bases, with 8 bases between them. The CDR3 has 13 residues.

The rearrangement uses TRBV9 and TRBJ1-2; 10 nucleotides align to TRBD1. This CDR3 region has 15 residues. CDR1 and CDR2 (germline): SGDLS, YYNGEE. The V segment lost 4 bases and the J segment 7 bases; nucleotides outside the gene matches: 10. In DNA, the CDR3 is TGTGCCAGCAGCTCAACGACCGGGACAGGGGTTGGCTACACCTTC. It encodes CASSSTTGTGVGYTF.

This chain connects TRBV12-3 or TRBV12-4 to TRBJ2-5, with D possibly being TRBD1 (6 bases). The CDR3 spans 13 residues. The V gene lost 7 bases and the J gene lost 2 bases, with 11 bases spanning the gap. The CDR3 DNA reads as TGTGCCAGCAAGCGACAGGCTCAAGAGACCCAGTACTTC. It translates to CASKRQAQETQYF.